This TCR beta chain was captured in a study of T-cell memory formation after mild COVID-19. This CDR3 has 15 residues. Trimming removed 1 base from V and 4 bases from J, with 12 bases in between. Germline V gene data show CDR1 as SGHRS and CDR2 as YFSETQ. cDNA libraries for TCR alpha and TCR beta, carrying sample barcodes and UMIs, came from 5'RACE with constant-segment primers. From the 5' RACE reads, TCRdb called clonotypes with MiXCR, one entry per CDR3 protein. The sample includes around 300,000 distinct CDR3 sequences, more than 13% of them seen just once. V usage is TRBV5-1 and J usage is TRBJ2-1; D is uncertain. This TCR was recovered from a man aged 18 to 30 who had mild COVID-19 (a few samples of this study predate the infection). Cell type and time point are not known. Sequencing was carried out using PBMCs or a T cell subset sorted from them (not recorded which). The CDR3 DNA is TGCGCCAGCAGCTTGAAGGTTACAGATTACAATGAGCAGTTCTTC. Translating it yields CASSLKVTDYNEQFF.